Sequencing of this T cell receptor (beta chain) was carried out in a study of T cell repertoires in cytomegalovirus infection. This clonotype was seen repeatedly, ten times or more. As yet, its antigen is unknown. MiXCR was run by TCRdb on the reads, yielding one entry per CDR3 protein. The sample contains approximately 270,000 distinct CDR3 sequences, 22% of which appear only once. The V and J ends lost 1 base and 3 bases respectively, with 7 bases between them. This CDR3 is built from 13 residues. Germline lookup yields CDR1 SGHTA and CDR2 FQGNSA. The sequences come from cultured PBMCs, collected from culture after CMV antigen stimulation. The sequence was obtained from a human donor in good health (CMV status not recorded). Some clones in this sample may be carry-over from other donors' samples. This rearrangement joins TRBV7-2 to TRBJ2-7; maybe TRBD2 (5 bases). CDR3 in amino acids: CASSLGGGYEQYV. The CDR3 DNA reads TGTGCCAGCAGCTTAGGCGGAGGCTACGAGCAGTACGTC.